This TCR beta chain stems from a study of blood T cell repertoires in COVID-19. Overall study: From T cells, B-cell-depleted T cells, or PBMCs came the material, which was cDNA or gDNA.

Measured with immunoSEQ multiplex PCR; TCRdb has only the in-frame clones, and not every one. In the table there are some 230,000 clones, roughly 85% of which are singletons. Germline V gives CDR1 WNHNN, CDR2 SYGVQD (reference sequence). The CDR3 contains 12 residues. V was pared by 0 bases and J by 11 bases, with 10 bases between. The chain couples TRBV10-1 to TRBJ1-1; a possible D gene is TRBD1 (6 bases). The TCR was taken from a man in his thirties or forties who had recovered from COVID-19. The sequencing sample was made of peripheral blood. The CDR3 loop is CASSESTGSAFF. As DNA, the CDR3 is TGCGCCAGCAGTGAGTCTACAGGGTCGGCTTTCTTT.